What follows are 23 T cell receptor beta chains derived from one specimen sequenced in a study of T cells in Graves' hyperthyroidism and ophthalmopathy. TCR beta CDR3 region amplification was performed from RNA transcripts. Primed by the HTBI set, a first-round RT-PCR was run on the TCR CDR3. A single record per CDR3 protein comes from TCRdb applying MiXCR to the multiplex PCR reads. This table holds about half a million distinct CDR3 sequences, about 20% found once. Source material: blood. Receptor source: a man in his late teens or twenties with Graves' hyperthyroidism.

This clonotype has a handful of counts. The rearrangement links TRBV12-5 to TRBJ2-5; the match to TRBD2 covers 7 bases. This CDR3 is 16 amino acids long. The J segment lost 2 bases and the V segment lost 6 bases, leaving 12 bases of the junction unmatched. CDR1 and CDR2 from the germline V gene are LGHNT and FRNRAP. CDR3 loop: CASGSAGGGFQETQYF. DNA of the CDR3: TGTGCTAGTGGAAGCGCGGGCGGGGGATTTCAAGAGACCCAGTACTTC.

In this sample, this clonotype turned up a few times. The V gene is TRBV4-2, the J gene TRBJ2-7; no clear D. Deletions cut 1 base from V and 3 bases from J, with 7 bases between. Germline CDR1 reads LGHNA; CDR2 reads YNFKEQ. The CDR3 spans 13 residues. The CDR3 loop reads CASSQAVLYEQYF. For the CDR3, the DNA is TGTGCCAGCAGCCAAGCGGTTCTCTACGAGCAGTACTTC.

This clonotype was counted at least ten times. This chain links TRBV29-1 with TRBJ1-1; TRBD1 matches 7 bases. This CDR3 contains 11 residues. Germline V gene lookup returns CDR1 SQVTM and CDR2 ANQGSEA. V trimming: 6 bases; J trimming: 3 bases; junction bases outside the gene matches: 1. The CDR3 bases are TGCAGCGTGCAGGGGGACACTGAAGCTTTCTTT. It encodes CSVQGDTEAFF.

This clonotype was found many times. V usage is TRBV6-5 and J usage is TRBJ2-5; 9 bases line up with TRBD1. CDR3 length: 16 residues. V lost 2 bases and J lost 5; bases outside the gene matches: 9. Germline V lookup: CDR1 MNHEY, CDR2 SVGAGI. The CDR3 here is CASSYPSRDREETQYF. CDR3 in DNA: TGTGCCAGCAGTTACCCCTCCAGGGACAGGGAGGAGACCCAGTACTTC.

This clonotype has at least ten counts. The J gene is TRBJ2-7, the V gene TRBV15; D not certain. The CDR3 sequence is 13 residues long. With 0 bases removed from V and 4 bases from J, the gap between germline ends came to 7 bases. Germline assignment: CDR1 LNHNV and CDR2 YYDKDF (reference sequence). CDR3 nucleotides: TGTGCCACCAGCAGAGATAAGGTATACGAGCAGTACTTC. Residues: CATSRDKVYEQYF. The variable domain in full, completed from reference TRBV15 and TRBJ2-7, reads DAMVIQNPRYQVTQFGKPVTLSCSQTLNHNVMYWYQQKSSQAPKLLFHYYDKDFNNEADTPDNFQSRRPNTSFCFLDIRSPGLGDTAMYLCATSRDKVYEQYFGPGTRLTVT.

This rearrangement joins TRBV12-3 or TRBV12-4 to TRBJ2-5; the D gene is possibly TRBD2 (6 bases). The V gene lost 3 bases and the J gene lost 2 bases, with 13 bases spanning the gap. This CDR3 has 15 residues. In nucleotides, the CDR3 is TGTGCCAGCAGTTTCGTATTAGCGGAACAAGAGACCCAGTACTTC. Translation: CASSFVLAEQETQYF.

The chain couples TRBV15 to TRBJ2-5; D possibly corresponds to TRBD2 (7 bases). The CDR3 is 14 residues long. Germline CDR1 and CDR2: LNHNV and YYDKDF (reference sequence). The V gene lost 5 bases and the J gene lost 5 bases, with 15 bases spanning the gap. The CDR3 DNA is TGTGCCACCAGCGTTTCGGGGGGCCGGGAGACCCAGTACTTC. Translating it yields CATSVSGGRETQYF.

This clonotype was seen repeatedly, ten times or more. V and J are TRBV5-1 and TRBJ2-2; the match to TRBD1 covers 8 bases. Per the germline V gene, CDR1 is SGHRS and CDR2 is YFSETQ. CDR3 length: 18 residues. V gave up 4 bases and J gave up 0 bases; unmatched junction bases: 11. CDR3 sequence reads: CASSLKDRASSNTGELFF. Written as DNA, the CDR3 is TGCGCCAGCAGCCTAAAGGACAGGGCGAGTTCGAACACCGGGGAGCTGTTTTTT.

Only a few counts were recorded for this clonotype. The genes are TRBV29-1 and TRBJ2-5; D remains ambiguous. From germline, CDR1 is SQVTM and CDR2 ANQGSEA. Trimming shortened V by 1 base and J by 6 bases, and 9 bases separated the two germline ends. This CDR3 contains 12 residues. The CDR3 bases are TGCAGCGTTGAAGGCCAGTCGAAGACCCAGTACTTC. Amino acids: CSVEGQSKTQYF. Full variable domain (rest looked up from reference TRBV29-1 and TRBJ2-5): SAVISQKPSRDICQRGTSLTIQCQVDSQVTMMFWYRQQPGQSLTLIATANQGSEATYESGFVIDKFPISRPNLTFSTLTVSNMSPEDSSIYLCSVEGQSKTQYFGPGTRLLVL.

The CDR3 protein is CSARPHLRAKNIQYF. CDR3 nucleotide sequence: TGCAGTGCTAGACCACATTTAAGAGCCAAAAACATTCAGTACTTC. The chain has TRBV20-1 and TRBJ2-4; D is undetermined. V shed 2 bases and J shed 0 bases, with 11 bases lying between them. CDR3 size: 15 residues. The V gene's germline CDR1 is DFQATT and CDR2 SNEGSKA (reference sequence).

This clonotype was seen at least ten times. This chain joins TRBV2 and TRBJ1-1; 7 nucleotides match TRBD1. This CDR3 contains 15 residues. Germline CDR1 reads SNHLY; CDR2 reads FYNNEI. V lost 2 bases, J lost 1 base, and 4 bases stayed unmatched. The CDR3 sequence is CASSEFRGKNTEAFF. The CDR3 nucleotides are TGTGCCAGCAGTGAATTCAGGGGGAAGAACACTGAAGCTTTCTTT.

At least ten counts were recorded for this clonotype. CDR3 DNA sequence: TGTGCCAGCAGGAGGGACATCAACGAGCAGTACTTC. Amino acids: CASRRDINEQYF. The chain joins TRBV12-3 or TRBV12-4 to TRBJ2-7, with D tentatively TRBD1 (6 bases). CDR3 size: 12 residues. The V end lost 6 bases, the J end lost 5 bases, and 11 bases lay between the germline ends.

This clonotype was detected ten times or more. The chain joins TRBV29-1 to TRBJ2-7; 10 bases are a match to TRBD1. CDR3 size: 14 residues. Germline V gives CDR1 SQVTM, CDR2 ANQGSEA. Losses at the gene ends were 5 bases for V and 1 base for J; bases not matched to a gene: 5. The CDR3 reads CSVTGTGVSYEQYF. The CDR3 DNA reads as TGCAGCGTTACCGGGACAGGGGTTTCCTACGAGCAGTACTTC.

This clonotype was found many times. The rearrangement joins TRBV30 to TRBJ2-5, with 11 bases identical to TRBD2. The length of the CDR3 is 16 residues. J was trimmed by 1 base and V by 0 bases; bases with no gene match: 4. Looked up from germline, CDR1 is GTSNPN and CDR2 is SVGIG (reference sequence). This CDR3 is CAWSVPSGGIQETQYF. The CDR3 coding sequence is TGTGCCTGGAGTGTACCTAGCGGGGGGATCCAAGAGACCCAGTACTTC.

This clonotype was seen at least ten times. V gene TRBV11-2 combines with J gene TRBJ1-4; TRBD1 might be the D (5 bases). CDR1 and CDR2 from the germline V gene are SGHAT and FQNNGV. The CDR3 is 14 amino acids. V was clipped by 3 bases and J by 3 bases, with 8 bases between them. The CDR3 reads CASSFLGANEKLFF. CDR3 DNA sequence: TGTGCCAGCAGCTTCTTAGGGGCTAATGAAAAACTGTTTTTT.

This clonotype was seen a handful of times. This sequence may be a read error, since a much larger clone differs from it by one base. The chain employs TRBV11-2 and TRBJ1-1, with D hard to call. The CDR3 is made up of 16 amino acids. Per the germline V gene, CDR1 is SGHAT and CDR2 is FQNNGV. The CDR3 is CASSLGGERGRLGACF. The CDR3 region has the DNA TGTGCCAGCAGCTTAGGTGGGGAAAGAGGGCGGCTAGGAGCTTGCTTT.

This clonotype was detected many times. V gene TRBV12-3 or TRBV12-4 combines with J gene TRBJ1-1; a weak D match, TRBD1 (6 bases). Trimming cost V 3 bases and J 0 bases, with 14 bases left between them. The CDR3 loop spans 16 amino acids. CDR3 sequence (DNA): TGTGCCAGCAGTTTTGGGGGGGCGCTATTGAACACTGAAGCTTTCTTT. It translates to CASSFGGALLNTEAFF.

The chain recombines TRBV24-1 with TRBJ2-5; maybe TRBD1 (5 bases). Trimming cost V 5 bases and J 5 bases, with 14 bases left between them. Germline CDR1 reads KGHDR; CDR2 reads SFDVKD. The CDR3 has 14 amino acids. CDR3 sequence (DNA): TGTGCCACCAGTGTATCCCCAGGGCGGGAGACCCAGTACTTC. Its translation: CATSVSPGRETQYF.

The sample holds many counts of this clonotype. As DNA, the CDR3 is TGTGCCAGCAGTGCTTGGACAGGAGAAGGCTACACCTTC. It yields the protein CASSAWTGEGYTF. The chain links TRBV11-2 to TRBJ1-2, with 7 bases lining up with TRBD1. The V gene end was trimmed by 6 bases and the J gene end by 8 bases; junction bases not matched to a gene: 9. The CDR3 totals 13 residues. Germline-derived CDR1 and CDR2 are SGHAT and FQNNGV.

The rearrangement uses TRBV6-2 or TRBV6-3 and TRBJ2-2, with 8 bases that match TRBD2. CDR1 is MNHEY and CDR2 is SVGEGT in the germline V gene. The CDR3 has 19 residues. V dropped 6 bases and J dropped 7; count of bases not matched to a gene: 22. The CDR3 DNA is TGTGCCAGCAGCGGCATTCGCAGCGGGAGACAGGTTGCGGTCGGGGAGCTGTTTTTT. Translation: CASSGIRSGRQVAVGELFF.

Regarding this clonotype: A much larger clone lies a single base off, so this may be a read error. V is TRBV12-3 or TRBV12-4 and J is TRBJ2-7, with 7 positions matching TRBD1. The CDR3 extends over 14 amino acids. This CDR3 is CANSFNRGAYEQYF. The CDR3 DNA is TGTGCCAACAGTTTCAACAGGGGAGCCTACGAGCAGTACTTC.

This chain links TRBV27 with TRBJ1-1; 10 nucleotides agree with TRBD1. V gave up 5 bases and J gave up 8 bases; unmatched junction bases: 14. Germline values: CDR1 MNHEY, CDR2 SMNVEV (reference sequence). The CDR3 is made up of 16 amino acids. In nucleotides, the CDR3 is TGTGCCAGCAGTCCCCGGACAGGGGGGGGCCGCTGGGAAGCTTTCTTT. This codes for CASSPRTGGGRWEAFF.

This clonotype occurred many times. The chain couples TRBV7-8 to TRBJ2-5, with a possible D match to TRBD1 (5 bases). Germline lookup yields CDR1 SGHVS and CDR2 FQNEAQ. CDR3 length: 14 residues. V was trimmed by 3 bases and J by 5 bases, leaving 13 bases between them. CDR3 sequence reads: CASSFWGRAETQYF. The CDR3 coding sequence is TGTGCCAGCAGCTTCTGGGGCAGGGCCGAGACCCAGTACTTC.